The 8 T cell receptor beta chains presented below share a single source sample, sequenced in a study of T cells in Graves' hyperthyroidism and ophthalmopathy (dated by TCRdb to the late 2010s). The library relied on multiplex PCR. Data came from an Illumina HiSeq 2000. The TCR beta CDR3 regions were amplified from RNA transcripts. For the first round of RT-PCR on the TCR CDR3, the HTBI primer set was used together with the Qiagen OneStep RT-PCR kit. TCRdb reanalyzed the raw reads on its own, using fastp at Q25 for trimming and MiXCR for clone calling, and kept in-frame beta chains. Every distinct CDR3 protein forms one entry, paired with its most common genes and DNA. A total of hundreds of thousands of distinct CDR3 sequences appear in this sample, 15% to 20% of them only once. The ten top clones hold around 3.5% of the sample. The sample consisted of blood. The receptors shown here come from a middle-aged woman with Graves' ophthalmopathy.

This clonotype came up many times. This sequence joins TRBV5-1 and TRBJ1-2; 10 bases align to TRBD1. This CDR3 has 15 residues. CDR1 and CDR2 (germline): SGHRS, YFSETQ. V shed 6 bases and J 6 bases; nucleotides not matched to a gene: 11. The CDR3 sequence is CASKLPGQGLDGYTF. For the CDR3, the DNA is TGCGCCAGCAAACTTCCGGGACAGGGGTTGGATGGCTACACCTTC.

The rearrangement uses TRBV20-1 and TRBJ1-3; perhaps TRBD1 as D (6 bases). The CDR3 totals 15 residues. CDR1 is DFQATT and CDR2 is SNEGSKA in the germline V gene (reference sequence). Between the trimmed V and J ends, which lost 2 bases and 3 bases, there was a span of 14 bases. For the CDR3, the DNA is TGCAGTGCTAGAAAGACAGGATGGGGTGGAAACACCATATATTTT. This gives the protein CSARKTGWGGNTIYF.

This clonotype was detected ten times or more. This rearrangement joins TRBV6-1 to TRBJ2-3; 11 bases align to TRBD2. Trimming took 2 bases from V and 1 from J; bases not matched to a gene: 2. The CDR3 covers 16 residues. Germline V gene data show CDR1 as MNHNS and CDR2 as SASEGT. CDR3 nucleotide sequence: TGTGCCAGCAGTGAAACTAGCGGGGGTCGCACAGATACGCAGTATTTT. Residues: CASSETSGGRTDTQYF.

This clonotype was seen repeatedly, ten times or more. The gene calls are TRBV12-3 or TRBV12-4 and TRBJ2-5, with D perhaps assigned TRBD1 or TRBD2 (5 bases each). Trimming removed 3 bases from V and 3 bases from J, with 23 bases in between. The CDR3 totals 18 residues. The CDR3 sequence: CASSFQRPNSRDEETQYF. The CDR3 nucleotides read TGTGCCAGCAGTTTCCAACGGCCTAACTCCCGGGACGAAGAGACCCAGTACTTC.

This clonotype was seen many times. CDR3 DNA: TGTGCCAGCAGCTTAGCGGGACCTGCTTACAATGAGCAGTTCTTC. Its translation is CASSLAGPAYNEQFF. The rearrangement links TRBV7-2 to TRBJ2-1, with D perhaps TRBD1 or TRBD2 (5 bases each). Germline CDR1 is SGHTA and CDR2 is FQGNSA. This CDR3 has 15 amino acids. V lost 0 bases and J lost 4, with 10 bases in between.

Concerning this clonotype: Germline is not matched at one junction end, which may reflect a read error. This sequence joins TRBV7-9 and TRBJ2-7; D is unresolved. There are 12 residues in the CDR3. Germline values: CDR1 SEHNR, CDR2 FQNEAQ (reference sequence). The CDR3 sequence: CAGSPSSYEQYF. CDR3 coding DNA: TGTGCCGGCAGTCCGAGCTCCTACGAGCAGTACTTC.

In this sample, this clonotype turned up a few times. The rearrangement uses TRBV30 and TRBJ1-6, with D possibly being TRBD1 (6 bases). V lost 2 bases, J lost 12 bases, and 14 bases lay in between. From germline, CDR1 is GTSNPN and CDR2 SVGIG (reference sequence). This CDR3 comprises 13 residues. In DNA form, the CDR3 reads TGTGCCTGGAGTCCCGGGACATTTGAACCCCTCCACTTT. This sequence encodes CAWSPGTFEPLHF.

V usage is TRBV7-2 and J usage is TRBJ2-6; no firm D call. V lost 3 bases and J lost 5, with 5 bases in between. Per germline, CDR1 SGHTA and CDR2 FQGNSA. The CDR3 totals 13 residues. CDR3: CASSLGRANVLTF. In DNA, the CDR3 is TGTGCCAGCAGCTTGGGTCGGGCCAACGTCCTGACTTTC.